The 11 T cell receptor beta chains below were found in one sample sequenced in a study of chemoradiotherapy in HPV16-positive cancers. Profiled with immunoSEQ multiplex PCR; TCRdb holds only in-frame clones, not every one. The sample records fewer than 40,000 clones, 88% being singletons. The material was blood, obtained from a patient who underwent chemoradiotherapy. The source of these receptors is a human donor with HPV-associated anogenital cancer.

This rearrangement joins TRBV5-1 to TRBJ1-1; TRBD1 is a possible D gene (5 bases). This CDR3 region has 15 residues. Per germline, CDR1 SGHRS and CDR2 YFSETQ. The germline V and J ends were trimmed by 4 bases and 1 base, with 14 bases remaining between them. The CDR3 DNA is TGCGCCAGCAGCCCACAGGAGGCTACGAACACTGAAGCTTTCTTT. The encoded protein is CASSPQEATNTEAFF.

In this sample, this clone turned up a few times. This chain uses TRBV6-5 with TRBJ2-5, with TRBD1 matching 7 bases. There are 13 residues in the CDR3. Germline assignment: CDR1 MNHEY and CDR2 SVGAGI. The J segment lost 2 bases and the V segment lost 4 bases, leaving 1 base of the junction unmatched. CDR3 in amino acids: CASSWTGQETQYF. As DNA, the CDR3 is TGTGCCAGCAGTTGGACAGGACAAGAGACCCAGTACTTC.

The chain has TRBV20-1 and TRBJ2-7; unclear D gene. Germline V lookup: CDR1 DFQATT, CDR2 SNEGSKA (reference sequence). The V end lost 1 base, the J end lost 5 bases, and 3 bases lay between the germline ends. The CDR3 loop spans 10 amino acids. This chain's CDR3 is CSARVNEQYF. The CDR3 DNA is TGCAGTGCTAGAGTCAACGAGCAGTACTTC.

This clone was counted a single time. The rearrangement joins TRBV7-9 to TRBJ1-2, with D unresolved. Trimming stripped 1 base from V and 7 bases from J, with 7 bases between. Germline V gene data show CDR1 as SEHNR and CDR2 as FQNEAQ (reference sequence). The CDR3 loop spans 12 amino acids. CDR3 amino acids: CASSLELSGYTF. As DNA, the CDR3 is TGTGCCAGCAGCTTAGAACTGTCTGGCTACACCTTC. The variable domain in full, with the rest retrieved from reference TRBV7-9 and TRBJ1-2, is DTGVSQNPRHKITKRGQNVTFRCDPISEHNRLYWYRQTLGQGPEFLTYFQNEAQLEKSRLLSDRFSAERPKGSFSTLEIQRTEQGDSAMYLCASSLELSGYTFGSGTRLTVV.

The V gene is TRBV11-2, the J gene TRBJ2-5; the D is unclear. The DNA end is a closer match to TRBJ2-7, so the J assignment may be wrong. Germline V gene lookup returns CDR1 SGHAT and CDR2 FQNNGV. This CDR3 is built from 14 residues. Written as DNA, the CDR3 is TGTGCCAGCAGCTTAGACAGGCTCTCCTACGAGCAGTACTTC. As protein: CASSLDRLSYEQYF.

CDR3: CASSDMLAGGVETQYF. Written as DNA, the CDR3 is TGTGCCAGCAGTGATATGCTAGCGGGGGGTGTGGAGACCCAGTACTTC. The gene calls are TRBV2 and TRBJ2-5; the match to TRBD2 covers 11 bases. V shed 3 bases, J shed 5 bases, and the junction held 8 bases outside the gene matches. The length of the CDR3 is 16 residues. Germline CDR1 and CDR2: SNHLY and FYNNEI.

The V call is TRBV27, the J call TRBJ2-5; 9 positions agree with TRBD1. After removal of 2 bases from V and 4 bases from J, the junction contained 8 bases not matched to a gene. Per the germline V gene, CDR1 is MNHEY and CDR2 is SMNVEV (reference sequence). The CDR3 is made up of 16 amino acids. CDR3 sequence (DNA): TGTGCCAGCAGTTTAGGAGGACAGGGGTGGGGAGAGACCCAGTACTTC. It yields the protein CASSLGGQGWGETQYF.

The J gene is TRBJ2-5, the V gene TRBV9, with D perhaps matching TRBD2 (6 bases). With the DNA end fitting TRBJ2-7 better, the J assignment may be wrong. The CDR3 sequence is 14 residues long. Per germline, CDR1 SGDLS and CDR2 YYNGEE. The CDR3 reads CASSVDLGGYEQYF. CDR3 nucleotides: TGTGCCAGCAGCGTAGATTTGGGAGGCTACGAGCAGTACTTC.

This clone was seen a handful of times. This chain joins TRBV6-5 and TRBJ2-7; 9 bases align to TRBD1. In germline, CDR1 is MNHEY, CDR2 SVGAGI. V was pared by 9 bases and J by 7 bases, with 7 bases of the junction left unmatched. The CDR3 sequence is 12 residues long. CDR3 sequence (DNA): TGTGCCAGTGGGGACAGGGCGGGGGAGCAGTACTTC. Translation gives CASGDRAGEQYF.

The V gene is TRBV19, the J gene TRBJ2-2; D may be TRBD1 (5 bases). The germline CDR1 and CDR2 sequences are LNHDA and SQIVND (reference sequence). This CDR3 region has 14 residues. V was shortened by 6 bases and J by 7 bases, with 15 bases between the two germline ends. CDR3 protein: CASSDRRGHGELFF. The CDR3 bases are TGTGCCAGTAGCGACAGAAGGGGTCACGGGGAGCTGTTTTTT.

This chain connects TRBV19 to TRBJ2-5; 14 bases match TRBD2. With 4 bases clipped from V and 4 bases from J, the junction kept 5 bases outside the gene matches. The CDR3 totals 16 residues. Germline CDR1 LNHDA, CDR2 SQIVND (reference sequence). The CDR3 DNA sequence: TGTGCCAGTAGTACCCGGACTAGCGGGGGGCGAGAGACCCAGTACTTC. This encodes CASSTRTSGGRETQYF. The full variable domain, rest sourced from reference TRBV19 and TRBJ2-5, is DGGITQSPKYLFRKEGQNVTLSCEQNLNHDAMYWYRQDPGQGLRLIYYSQIVNDFQKGDIAEGYSVSREKKESFPLTVTSAQKNPTAFYLCASSTRTSGGRETQYFGPGTRLLVL.